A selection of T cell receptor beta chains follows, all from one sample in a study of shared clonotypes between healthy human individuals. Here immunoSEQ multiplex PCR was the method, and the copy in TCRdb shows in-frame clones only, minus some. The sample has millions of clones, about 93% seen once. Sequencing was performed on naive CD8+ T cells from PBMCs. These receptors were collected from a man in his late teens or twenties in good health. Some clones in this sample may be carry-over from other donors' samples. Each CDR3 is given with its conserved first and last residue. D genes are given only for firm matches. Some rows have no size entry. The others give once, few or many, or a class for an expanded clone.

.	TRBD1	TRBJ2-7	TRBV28	CASSYPPGQGYEQYF	TGTGCCAGCAGTTACCCCCCGGGACAGGGGTACGAGCAGTACTTC
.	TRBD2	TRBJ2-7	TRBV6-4	CASSIGASGSSYEQYF	TGTGCCAGCAGCATAGGGGCCAGCGGGAGCTCCTACGAGCAGTACTTC
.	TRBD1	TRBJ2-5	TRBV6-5	CASSYSAGGETQYF	TGTGCCAGCAGTTACTCGGCAGGGGGAGAGACCCAGTACTTC
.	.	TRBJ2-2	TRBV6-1	CASSARGRGITGELFF	TGTGCCAGCAGTGCCAGAGGGCGGGGAATTACCGGGGAGCTGTTTTTT
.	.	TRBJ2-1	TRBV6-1	CASSERPGSYDEQFF	TGTGCCAGCAGTGAACGGCCAGGGTCGTACGATGAGCAGTTCTTC
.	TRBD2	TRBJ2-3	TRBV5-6	CASSDLAGARDTQYF	TGTGCCAGCAGCGATCTAGCGGGAGCCCGAGATACGCAGTATTTT
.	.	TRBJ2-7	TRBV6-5	CASSYGAGLAYEQYF	TGTGCCAGCAGTTACGGGGCTGGACTCGCCTACGAGCAGTACTTC
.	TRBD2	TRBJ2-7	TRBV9	CASSVAGTSGDYEQYF	TGTGCCAGCAGCGTAGCTGGGACTAGCGGAGACTACGAGCAGTACTTC
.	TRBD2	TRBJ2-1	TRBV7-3	CASSGLAGTYNEQFF	TGTGCCAGCAGCGGGCTAGCGGGCACCTACAATGAGCAGTTCTTC
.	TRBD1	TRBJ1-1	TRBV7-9	CASSPEDRLFTEAFF	TGTGCCAGCAGCCCAGAGGACAGGCTTTTCACTGAAGCTTTCTTT
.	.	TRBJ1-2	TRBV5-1	CASSLYSTSYGYTF	TGCGCCAGCAGCTTGTACAGTACCTCCTATGGCTACACCTTC
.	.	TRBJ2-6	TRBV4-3	CASSQERFQSGANVLTF	TGCGCCAGCAGCCAAGAAAGGTTTCAGTCTGGGGCCAACGTCCTGACTTTC
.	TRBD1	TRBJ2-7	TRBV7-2	CASSRTGPVYEQYF	TGTGCCAGCAGCCGGACAGGACCAGTCTACGAGCAGTACTTC
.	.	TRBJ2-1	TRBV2	CASSTGSSSYNEQFF	TGTGCCAGCAGTACTGGGAGCTCCTCCTACAATGAGCAGTTCTTC
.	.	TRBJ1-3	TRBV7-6	CASSLDRNGNTIYF	TGTGCCAGCAGCTTAGACAGAAATGGAAACACCATATATTTT
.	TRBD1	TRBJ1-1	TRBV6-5	CASRSGTGITEAFF	TGTGCCAGCAGGTCCGGGACAGGGATAACTGAAGCTTTCTTT
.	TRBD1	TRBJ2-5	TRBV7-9	CASSLRGQGAKETQYF	TGTGCCAGCAGCTTGAGGGGACAGGGGGCGAAGGAGACCCAGTACTTC
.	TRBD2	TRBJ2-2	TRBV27	CASSLYLRTSGSHTGELFF	TGTGCCAGCAGTTTATACCTAAGGACTAGCGGGAGCCACACCGGGGAGCTGTTTTTT
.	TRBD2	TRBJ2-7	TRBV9	CASSPRGGAFYEQYF	TGTGCCAGCAGCCCGCGGGGGGGGGCCTTTTACGAGCAGTACTTC
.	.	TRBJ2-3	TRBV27	CASRGFPTDTQYF	TGTGCCAGCAGGGGCTTCCCCACAGATACGCAGTATTTT
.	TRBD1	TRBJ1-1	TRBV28	CASSLDRGYTEAFF	TGTGCCAGCAGTTTAGACAGGGGTTACACTGAAGCTTTCTTT
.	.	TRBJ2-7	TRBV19	CASSSGYEQYF	TGTGCCAGTAGTTCGGGCTACGAGCAGTACTTC
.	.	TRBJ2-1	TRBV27	CASSTAGNHNEQFF	TGTGCCAGCAGTACAGCGGGTAACCACAATGAGCAGTTCTTC
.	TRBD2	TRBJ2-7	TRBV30	CANIKRGTSGDYEQYF	TGTGCTAATATTAAGAGGGGGACTAGCGGGGACTACGAGCAGTACTTC
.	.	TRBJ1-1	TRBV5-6	CASSGKAQKRTEAFF	TGTGCCAGCAGCGGTAAGGCGCAGAAACGGACTGAAGCTTTCTTT
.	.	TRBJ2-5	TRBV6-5	CASSYSNRQETQYF	TGTGCCAGCAGTTACTCGAACAGACAAGAGACCCAGTACTTC
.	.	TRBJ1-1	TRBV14	CASSRSSGQTEAFF	TGTGCCAGCAGCCGCTCTTCGGGGCAGACTGAAGCTTTCTTT
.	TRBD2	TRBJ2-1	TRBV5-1	CASSLATIGLAGYYNEQFF	TGCGCCAGCAGCTTAGCGACTATAGGACTAGCGGGATACTACAATGAGCAGTTCTTC
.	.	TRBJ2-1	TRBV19	CASSWSSYNEQFF	TGTGCCAGTAGTTGGAGCTCCTACAATGAGCAGTTCTTC
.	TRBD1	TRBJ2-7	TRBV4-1	CASSWDRGYEQYF	TGCGCCAGCAGCTGGGACAGGGGTTACGAGCAGTACTTC
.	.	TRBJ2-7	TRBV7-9	CASSSPEDSSYEQYF	TGTGCCAGCAGTTCCCCCGAGGACAGCTCCTACGAGCAGTACTTC
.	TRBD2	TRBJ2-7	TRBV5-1	CASTRRAGEVEQYF	TGCGCCAGCACCCGGAGAGCGGGAGAGGTCGAGCAGTACTTC
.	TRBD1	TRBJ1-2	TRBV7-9	CASSFSRTGGGNHYGYTF	TGTGCCAGCAGCTTTTCCCGGACAGGGGGCGGTAATCACTATGGCTACACCTTC
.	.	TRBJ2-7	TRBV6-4	CASSEEGLPSYEQYF	TGTGCCAGCAGTGAGGAGGGCCTCCCATCCTACGAGCAGTACTTC
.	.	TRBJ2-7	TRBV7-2	CASSLVRVSHEQYF	TGTGCCAGCAGCTTAGTTCGGGTCTCCCACGAGCAGTACTTC
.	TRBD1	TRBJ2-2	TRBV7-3	CASSPGTGDTGELFF	TGTGCCAGCAGCCCGGGGACAGGGGATACCGGGGAGCTGTTTTTT
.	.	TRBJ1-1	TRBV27	CASSLGEQIPITEAFF	TGTGCCAGCAGTTTAGGGGAACAGATCCCGATAACTGAAGCTTTCTTT
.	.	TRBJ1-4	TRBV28	CASSPSKAKHNEKLFF	TGTGCCAGCAGTCCCTCAAAAGCGAAACATAATGAAAAACTGTTTTTT
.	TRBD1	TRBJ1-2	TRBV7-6	CASSSRQGASNYGYTF	TGTGCCAGCAGCTCACGACAGGGGGCCTCTAACTATGGCTACACCTTC
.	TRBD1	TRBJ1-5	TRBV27	CASSLTVQGVSQGPQHF	TGTGCCAGCAGTTTAACGGTCCAGGGGGTCTCCCAAGGGCCCCAGCATTTT
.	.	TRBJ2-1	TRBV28	CASTPTYNEQFF	TGTGCCAGCACCCCTACCTACAATGAGCAGTTCTTC
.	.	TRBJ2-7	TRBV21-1	CASSLSRRAGGPSYEQYF	TGTGCCAGCAGCCTCTCGCGACGGGCGGGAGGGCCCTCCTACGAGCAGTACTTC
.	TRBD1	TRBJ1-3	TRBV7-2	CASSLGGQGQHF	TGTGCCAGCAGCTTAGGGGGACAGGGCCAACATTTT
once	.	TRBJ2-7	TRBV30	CAWSVLVGYEQYF	TGTGCCTGGAGTGTACTTGTCGGGTACGAGCAGTACTTC
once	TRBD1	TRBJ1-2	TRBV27	CASSYRGLFGYTF	TGTGCCAGCAGTTACAGGGGGCTTTTTGGCTACACCTTC
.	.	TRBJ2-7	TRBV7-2	CASTPGVVYYEQYF	TGTGCCAGCACCCCAGGGGTTGTTTATTACGAGCAGTACTTC
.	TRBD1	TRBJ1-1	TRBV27	CASSPGTGGFTEAFF	TGTGCCAGCAGTCCCGGGACAGGGGGGTTCACTGAAGCTTTCTTT
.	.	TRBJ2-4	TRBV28	CASRKTRDLAKNIQYF	TGTGCCAGCAGAAAAACCCGGGATTTAGCCAAAAACATTCAGTACTTC
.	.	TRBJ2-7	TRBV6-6	CASSRIGAYEQYF	TGTGCCAGCAGCCGGATCGGGGCCTACGAGCAGTACTTC
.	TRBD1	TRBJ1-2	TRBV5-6	CASRHTTGMGYGYTF	TGTGCCAGCAGACATACGACAGGGATGGGCTATGGCTACACCTTC
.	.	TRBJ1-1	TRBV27	CASKTQGAEAFF	TGTGCCAGCAAAACCCAGGGTGCTGAAGCTTTCTTT
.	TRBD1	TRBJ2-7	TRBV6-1	CASRGTGTYEQYF	TGTGCCAGCCGCGGGACAGGGACCTACGAGCAGTACTTC
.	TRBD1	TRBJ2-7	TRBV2	CASSPGRTGTLGEQYF	TGTGCCAGCAGCCCCGGCCGGACAGGGACCCTTGGCGAGCAGTACTTC
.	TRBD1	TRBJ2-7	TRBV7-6	CASSSLTGGFYEQYF	TGTGCCAGCAGCTCCCTGACAGGGGGCTTCTACGAGCAGTACTTC
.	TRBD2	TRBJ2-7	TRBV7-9	CASSSGTSYEQYF	TGTGCCAGCAGCTCCGGGACTAGCTACGAGCAGTACTTC
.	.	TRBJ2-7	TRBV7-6	CASSPRGSYEQYF	TGTGCCAGCAGCCCTCGCGGCTCCTACGAGCAGTACTTC
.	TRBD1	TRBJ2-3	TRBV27	CASSLLWTGGSTDTQYF	TGTGCCAGCAGTTTATTGTGGACAGGGGGATCCACAGATACGCAGTATTTT
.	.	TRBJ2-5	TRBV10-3	CAISESGPGPYGTQYF	TGTGCCATCAGTGAGTCGGGGCCAGGACCGTATGGGACCCAGTACTTC
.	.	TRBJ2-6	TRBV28	CASSLLYSGANVLTF	TGTGCCAGCAGTTTATTATACTCTGGGGCCAACGTCCTGACTTTC